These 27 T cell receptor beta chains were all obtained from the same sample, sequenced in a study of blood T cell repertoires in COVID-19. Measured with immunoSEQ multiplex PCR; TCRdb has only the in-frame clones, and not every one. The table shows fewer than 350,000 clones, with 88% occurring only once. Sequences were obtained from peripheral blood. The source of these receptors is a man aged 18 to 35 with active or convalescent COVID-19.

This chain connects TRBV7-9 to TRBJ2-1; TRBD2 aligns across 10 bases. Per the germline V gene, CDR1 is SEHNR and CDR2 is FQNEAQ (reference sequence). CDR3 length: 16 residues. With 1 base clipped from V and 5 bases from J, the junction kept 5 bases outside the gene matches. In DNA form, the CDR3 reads TGTGCCAGCAGCTTAGAGCGACTAGCGGGTCACAATGAGCAGTTCTTC. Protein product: CASSLERLAGHNEQFF.

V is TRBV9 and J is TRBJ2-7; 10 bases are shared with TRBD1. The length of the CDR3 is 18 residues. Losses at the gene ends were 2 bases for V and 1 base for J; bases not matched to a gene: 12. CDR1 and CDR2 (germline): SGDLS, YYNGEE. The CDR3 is CASSVGAPGQGISYEQYF. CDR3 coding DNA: TGTGCCAGCAGCGTGGGGGCCCCGGGACAGGGGATATCCTACGAGCAGTACTTC.

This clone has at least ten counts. Here the CDR3 DNA reads TGTGCCAGCAGCCGAGGGGGAAGGGACTATGGCTACACCTTC. Its protein is CASSRGGRDYGYTF. V and J are TRBV3-1 (or the pseudogene TRBV3-2) and TRBJ1-2, with a weak D call TRBD1 (6 bases). CDR3 length equals 14 residues. With 4 bases removed from V and 3 bases from J, the gap between germline ends came to 12 bases. Per the germline V gene, CDR1 is LGHDT and CDR2 is YNNKEL (reference sequence).

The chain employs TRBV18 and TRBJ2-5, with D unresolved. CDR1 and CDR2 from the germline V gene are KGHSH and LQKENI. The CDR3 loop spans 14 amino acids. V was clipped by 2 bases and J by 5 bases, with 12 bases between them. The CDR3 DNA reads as TGTGCCAGCTCACCAATGCGGTTTGAGGAGACCCAGTACTTC. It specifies CASSPMRFEETQYF.

CDR3 sequence: CASSQAGGHTDTQYF. The CDR3 DNA is TGCGCCAGCAGTCAAGCGGGGGGCCACACAGATACGCAGTATTTT. V gene TRBV5-1 combines with J gene TRBJ2-3; TRBD2 aligns across 9 bases. The CDR3 consists of 15 residues. The V gene's germline CDR1 is SGHRS and CDR2 YFSETQ. V lost 5 bases to trimming and J lost 2 bases; unmatched junction nucleotides: 6.

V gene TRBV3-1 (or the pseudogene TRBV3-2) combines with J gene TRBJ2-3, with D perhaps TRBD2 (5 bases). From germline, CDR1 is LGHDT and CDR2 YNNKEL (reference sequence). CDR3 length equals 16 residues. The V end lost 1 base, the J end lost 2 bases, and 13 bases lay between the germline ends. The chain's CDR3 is CASSQGAERVTDTQYF. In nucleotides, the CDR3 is TGTGCCAGCAGCCAAGGGGCTGAGAGGGTCACAGATACGCAGTATTTT.

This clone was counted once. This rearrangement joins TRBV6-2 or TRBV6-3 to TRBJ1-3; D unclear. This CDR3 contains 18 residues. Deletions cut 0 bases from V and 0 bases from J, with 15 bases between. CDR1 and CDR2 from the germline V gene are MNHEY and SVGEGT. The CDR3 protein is CASSYSTREVFSGNTIYF. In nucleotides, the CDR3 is TGTGCCAGCAGTTACTCGACCCGGGAGGTATTCTCTGGAAACACCATATATTTT.

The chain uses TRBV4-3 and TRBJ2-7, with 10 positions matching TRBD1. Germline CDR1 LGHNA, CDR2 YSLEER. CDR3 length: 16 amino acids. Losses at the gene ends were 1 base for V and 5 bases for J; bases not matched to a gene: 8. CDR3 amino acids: CASSQGTGGLVHEQYF. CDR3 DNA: TGCGCCAGCAGCCAAGGGACAGGGGGTCTGGTTCACGAGCAGTACTTC.

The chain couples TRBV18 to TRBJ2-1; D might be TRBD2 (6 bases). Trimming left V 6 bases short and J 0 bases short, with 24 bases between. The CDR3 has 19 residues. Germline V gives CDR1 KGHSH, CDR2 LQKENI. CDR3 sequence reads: CASSPLGGNYDSSYNEQFF. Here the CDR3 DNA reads TGTGCCAGCTCCCCCCTTGGAGGGAACTACGATAGCTCCTACAATGAGCAGTTCTTC.

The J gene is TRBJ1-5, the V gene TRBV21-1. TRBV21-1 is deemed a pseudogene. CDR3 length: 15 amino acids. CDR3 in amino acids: CASSNSASSNQPQHF. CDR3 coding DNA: TGTGCCAGCAGCAACAGCGCCTCTAGCAATCAGCCCCAGCATTTT.

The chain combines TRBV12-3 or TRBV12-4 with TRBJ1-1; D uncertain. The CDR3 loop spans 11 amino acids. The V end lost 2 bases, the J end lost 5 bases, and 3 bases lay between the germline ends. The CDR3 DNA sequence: TGTGCCAGCAGTTTACGGACTGAAGCTTTCTTT. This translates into CASSLRTEAFF.

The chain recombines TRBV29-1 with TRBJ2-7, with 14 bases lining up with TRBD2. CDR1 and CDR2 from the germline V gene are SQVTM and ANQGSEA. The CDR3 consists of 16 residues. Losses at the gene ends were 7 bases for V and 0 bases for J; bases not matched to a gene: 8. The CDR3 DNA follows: TGCAGCGGTGTGGGACTAGCGGGGGACCGCTCCTACGAGCAGTACTTC. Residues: CSGVGLAGDRSYEQYF.

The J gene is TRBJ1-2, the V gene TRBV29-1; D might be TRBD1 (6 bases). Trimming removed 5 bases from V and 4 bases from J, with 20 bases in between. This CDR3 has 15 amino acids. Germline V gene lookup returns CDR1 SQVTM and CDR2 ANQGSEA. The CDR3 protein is CSVPSGGGGSYGYTF. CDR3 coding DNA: TGCAGCGTTCCCTCGGGAGGAGGGGGGAGCTATGGCTACACCTTC.

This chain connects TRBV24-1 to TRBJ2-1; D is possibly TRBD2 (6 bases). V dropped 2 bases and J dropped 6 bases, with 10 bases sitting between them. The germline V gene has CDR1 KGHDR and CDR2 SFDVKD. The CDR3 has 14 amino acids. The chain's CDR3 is CATSDSEGSNEQFF. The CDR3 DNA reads TGTGCCACCAGTGATTCGGAGGGTTCCAATGAGCAGTTCTTC.

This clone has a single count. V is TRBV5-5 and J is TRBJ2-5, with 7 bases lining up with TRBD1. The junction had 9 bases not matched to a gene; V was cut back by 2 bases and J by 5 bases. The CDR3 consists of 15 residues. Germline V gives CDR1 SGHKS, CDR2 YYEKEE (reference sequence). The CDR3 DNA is TGTGCCAGCAGCTTTACACAGGGGCCGGGGGAGACCCAGTACTTC. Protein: CASSFTQGPGETQYF.

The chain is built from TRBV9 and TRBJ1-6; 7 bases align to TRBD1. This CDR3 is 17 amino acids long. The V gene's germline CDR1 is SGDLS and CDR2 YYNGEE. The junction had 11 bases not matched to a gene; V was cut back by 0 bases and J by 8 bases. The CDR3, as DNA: TGTGCCAGCAGCGTAGACGCGGGCAGGGGGAAAGATTCACCCCTCCACTTT. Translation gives CASSVDAGRGKDSPLHF.

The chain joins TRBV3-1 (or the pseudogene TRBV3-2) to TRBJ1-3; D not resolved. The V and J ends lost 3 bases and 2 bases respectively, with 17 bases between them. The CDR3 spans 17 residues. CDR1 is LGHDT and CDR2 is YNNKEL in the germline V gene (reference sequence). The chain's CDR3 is CASSHAPVRRPGNTIYF. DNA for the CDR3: TGTGCCAGCAGCCATGCCCCCGTACGGAGGCCTGGAAACACCATATATTTT.

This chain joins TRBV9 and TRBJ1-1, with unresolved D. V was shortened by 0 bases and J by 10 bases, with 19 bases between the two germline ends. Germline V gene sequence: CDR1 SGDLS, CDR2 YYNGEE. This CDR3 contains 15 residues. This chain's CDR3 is CASSVDVEGIGLAFF. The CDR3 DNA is TGTGCCAGCAGCGTAGACGTAGAGGGAATCGGATTAGCTTTCTTT.

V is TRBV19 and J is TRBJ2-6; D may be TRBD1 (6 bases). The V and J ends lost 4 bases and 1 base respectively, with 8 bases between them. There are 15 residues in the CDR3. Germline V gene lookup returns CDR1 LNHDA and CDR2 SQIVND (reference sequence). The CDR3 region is CASSNTGSGANVLTF. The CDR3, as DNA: TGTGCCAGTAGTAATACAGGGTCTGGGGCCAACGTCCTGACTTTC.

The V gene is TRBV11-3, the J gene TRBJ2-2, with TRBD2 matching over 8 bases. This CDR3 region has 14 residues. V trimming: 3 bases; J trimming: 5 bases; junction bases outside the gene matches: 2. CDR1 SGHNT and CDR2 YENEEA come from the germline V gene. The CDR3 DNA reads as TGTGCCAGCAGCTTGCGGGGGGCAACCGGGGAGCTGTTTTTT. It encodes CASSLRGATGELFF.

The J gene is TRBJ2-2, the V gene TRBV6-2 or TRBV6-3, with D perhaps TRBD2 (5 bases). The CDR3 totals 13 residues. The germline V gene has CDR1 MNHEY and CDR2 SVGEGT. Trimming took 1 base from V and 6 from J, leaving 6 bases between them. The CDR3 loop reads CASSYWGAGELFF. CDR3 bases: TGTGCCAGCAGTTACTGGGGAGCCGGGGAGCTGTTTTTT.

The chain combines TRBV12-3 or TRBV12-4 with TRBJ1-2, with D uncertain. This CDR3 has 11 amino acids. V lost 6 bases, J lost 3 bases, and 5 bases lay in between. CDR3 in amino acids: CASRGDYGYTF. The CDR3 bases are TGTGCCAGCAGAGGAGACTATGGCTACACCTTC.

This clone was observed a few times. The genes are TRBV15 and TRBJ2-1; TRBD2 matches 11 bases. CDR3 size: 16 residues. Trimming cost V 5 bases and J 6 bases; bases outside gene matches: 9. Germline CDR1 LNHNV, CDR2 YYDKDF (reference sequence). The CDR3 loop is CATSYLAGGLRNEQFF. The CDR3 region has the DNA TGTGCCACCAGCTACTTAGCGGGGGGGCTGCGCAATGAGCAGTTCTTC. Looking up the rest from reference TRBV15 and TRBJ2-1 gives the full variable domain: DAMVIQNPRYQVTQFGKPVTLSCSQTLNHNVMYWYQQKSSQAPKLLFHYYDKDFNNEADTPDNFQSRRPNTSFCFLDIRSPGLGDTAMYLCATSYLAGGLRNEQFFGPGTRLTVL.

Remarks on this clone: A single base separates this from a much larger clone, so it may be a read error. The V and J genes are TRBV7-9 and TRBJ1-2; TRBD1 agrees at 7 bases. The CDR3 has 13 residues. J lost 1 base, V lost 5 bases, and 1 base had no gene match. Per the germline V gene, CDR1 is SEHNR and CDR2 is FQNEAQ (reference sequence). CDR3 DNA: TGTGCCAGCAGCCGACAGGGTAACTATGGCTACACCTTC. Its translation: CASSRQGNYGYTF.

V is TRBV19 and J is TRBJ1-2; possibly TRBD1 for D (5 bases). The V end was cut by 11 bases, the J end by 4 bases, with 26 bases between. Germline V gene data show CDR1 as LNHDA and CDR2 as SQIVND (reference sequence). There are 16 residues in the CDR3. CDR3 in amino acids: CAAGPLDGTAGYGYTF. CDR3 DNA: TGTGCCGCAGGGCCCCTAGACGGAACAGCGGGCTATGGCTACACCTTC.

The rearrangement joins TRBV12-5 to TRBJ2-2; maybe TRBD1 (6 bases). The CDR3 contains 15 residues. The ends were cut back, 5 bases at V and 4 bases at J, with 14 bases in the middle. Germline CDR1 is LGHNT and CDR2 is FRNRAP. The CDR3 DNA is TGTGCTAGTGGTCCTGATGGGGGCCCCACCGGGGAGCTGTTTTTT. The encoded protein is CASGPDGGPTGELFF.

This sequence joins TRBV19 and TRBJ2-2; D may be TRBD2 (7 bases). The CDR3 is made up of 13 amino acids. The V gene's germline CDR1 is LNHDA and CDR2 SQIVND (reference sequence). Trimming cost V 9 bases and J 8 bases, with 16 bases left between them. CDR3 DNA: TGTGCCAGCACGGGGGGCCAACCGGGGGAGCTGTTTTTT. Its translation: CASTGGQPGELFF.